These T cell receptor beta chains were read from a single sample in a study of shared clonotypes between healthy human individuals. Method: immunoSEQ multiplex PCR; TCRdb's copy keeps in-frame clones and lacks some. The profile shows around 690,000 clones, about 90% of them singletons. The sample was memory CD8+ T cells from PBMCs. Source of these receptors: a man aged 18 to 30 in good health. Some clones in this sample may be carry-over from other donors' samples. CDR3s include the opening cysteine and the closing phenylalanine or tryptophan. Fields, in order: V gene, clone size, D gene, J gene, CDR3 protein, CDR3 DNA. A D gene is named only where the DNA matches it firmly. Size is omitted from some rows. Given values are once, few, many or a class for expanded clones.

>TRBV11-2|NA|NA|TRBJ2-7
CASSLGLAAEQYF
TGTGCCAGCAGCTTAGGATTGGCGGCAGAGCAGTACTTC
>TRBV28|NA|TRBD1|TRBJ1-1
CASSLRDRELTEAFF
TGTGCCAGCAGTCTGAGGGACAGGGAGTTAACTGAAGCTTTCTTT
>TRBV5-4|NA|NA|TRBJ1-1
CASSLDRVFEAFF
TGTGCCAGCAGCTTGGATAGGGTGTTTGAAGCTTTCTTT
>TRBV5-4|NA|TRBD2|TRBJ2-5
CASSSGTSGQETQYF
TGTGCCAGCAGCTCCGGGACTAGCGGCCAAGAGACCCAGTACTTC
>TRBV13|NA|NA|TRBJ2-7
CASSFVTGSSYEQYF
TGTGCCAGCAGCTTTGTCACAGGGTCCTCCTACGAGCAGTACTTC
>TRBV10-2|NA|NA|TRBJ2-5
CASSELGDEQYF
TGCGCCAGCAGTGAGTTGGGGGATGAGCAGTACTTC
>TRBV4-2|NA|TRBD2|TRBJ2-3
CASSQGPSGSWVDTQYF
TGTGCCAGCAGCCAAGGTCCTAGCGGGAGTTGGGTAGATACGCAGTATTTT
>TRBV11-2|NA|TRBD2|TRBJ2-7
CASSFRLAKERGEQYF
TGTGCCAGCAGCTTTCGACTAGCTAAAGAGCGGGGCGAGCAGTACTTC
>TRBV27|few|NA|TRBJ2-7
CASSALGSAGSSYEQYF
TGTGCCAGCAGTGCCCTCGGTAGCGCCGGTAGCTCCTACGAGCAGTACTTC
>TRBV6-6|NA|NA|TRBJ1-1
CASSLTGGTEAFF
TGTGCCAGCAGCTTGACGGGGGGAACTGAAGCTTTCTTT
>TRBV13|NA|NA|TRBJ2-3
CASSPPITGGTDTQYF
TGTGCCAGCAGCCCTCCAATAACGGGTGGCACAGATACGCAGTATTTT
>TRBV10-2|NA|TRBD1|TRBJ2-5
CASSEWGTGEGQYF
TGCGCCAGCAGTGAGTGGGGGACAGGGGAGGGCCAGTACTTC
>TRBV13|NA|TRBD1|TRBJ1-2
CASSFDRGPRRANYGYTF
TGTGCCAGCAGCTTCGACAGGGGCCCTCGGCGGGCTAACTATGGCTACACCTTC
>TRBV27|once|NA|TRBJ2-1
CASSLRAGAYNEQFF
TGTGCCAGCAGTTTACGGGCCGGGGCATACAATGAGCAGTTCTTC
>TRBV27|NA|NA|TRBJ2-2
CASSLSGGIYTGELFF
TGTGCCAGCAGCTTATCTGGGGGTATCTACACCGGGGAGCTGTTTTTT
>TRBV7-2|NA|TRBD2|TRBJ2-7
CASSLGAGGPYEQYF
TGTGCCAGCAGCTTAGGTGCGGGAGGGCCCTACGAGCAGTACTTC
>TRBV28|once|TRBD2|TRBJ2-1
CASSGLAGNYNEQFF
TGTGCCAGCAGTGGGCTAGCGGGAAATTACAATGAGCAGTTCTTC
>TRBV6-5|NA|NA|TRBJ2-2
CASSYSRQGRELFF
TGTGCCAGCAGTTACAGTAGGCAGGGCCGGGAGCTGTTTTTT
>TRBV11-2|NA|TRBD2|TRBJ2-7
CASSLGAGDYEQYF
TGTGCCAGCAGCTTAGGGGCGGGAGACTACGAGCAGTACTTC
>TRBV28|NA|NA|TRBJ2-3
CASLSGDSSTDTQYF
TGTGCCAGCTTATCGGGGGATTCTAGCACAGATACGCAGTATTTT
>TRBV27|NA|NA|TRBJ2-7
CASSLEGNYEQYF
TGTGCCAGCAGTTTGGAGGGAAACTACGAGCAGTACTTC
>TRBV7-9|NA|TRBD1|TRBJ1-1
CASSLDRGGNTEAFF
TGTGCCAGCAGCTTGGACAGGGGAGGTAACACTGAAGCTTTCTTT
>TRBV7-3|NA|NA|TRBJ1-1
CASSLGPGYNTEAFF
TGTGCCAGCAGCCTTGGTCCAGGTTATAACACTGAAGCTTTCTTT
>TRBV27|NA|TRBD1|TRBJ2-7
CASSSRDRGMWGQYF
TGTGCCAGCAGTTCCCGGGACAGGGGGATGTGGGGGCAGTACTTC
>TRBV2|NA|TRBD2|TRBJ2-7
CASTPRDYSNPGTGNYEQYF
TGTGCCAGCACCCCCCGGGACTACTCAAACCCCGGGACTGGGAACTACGAGCAGTACTTC
>TRBV10-3|once|NA|TRBJ2-7
CAIRESLAFEQYF
TGTGCCATCAGGGAGAGTCTTGCGTTCGAGCAGTACTTC
>TRBV18|NA|TRBD1|TRBJ2-7
CASSPRDRGSYEQYF
TGTGCCAGCTCACCACGGGACAGGGGCTCCTACGAGCAGTACTTC
>TRBV2|NA|TRBD2|TRBJ2-7
CASSSGTSGIPRYEQYF
TGTGCCAGCAGCTCCGGGACTAGCGGGATCCCTCGCTACGAGCAGTACTTC
>TRBV30|few|NA|TRBJ1-2
CAWTPWTGTDINLANYGYTF
TGTGCCTGGACCCCTTGGACCGGGACGGATATAAACCTAGCTAACTATGGCTACACCTTC
>TRBV6-5|once|NA|TRBJ1-5
CASSYRRDNNQPQHF
TGTGCCAGCAGTTACCGCCGGGACAATAATCAGCCCCAGCATTTT
>TRBV27|NA|TRBD1|TRBJ2-7
CASSLIGALGQGKNEQYF
TGTGCCAGCAGCCTAATAGGGGCCTTGGGACAGGGAAAAAACGAGCAGTACTTC
>TRBV19|once|NA|TRBJ2-3
CASSAGGQDTQYF
TGTGCCAGTAGTGCGGGTGGTCAGGATACGCAGTATTTT
>TRBV7-6|NA|TRBD2|TRBJ2-7
CASSPTGLAVNEQYF
TGTGCCAGCAGCCCGACGGGACTAGCGGTAAACGAGCAGTACTTC
>TRBV19|NA|NA|TRBJ2-2
CASRPRGGGNTGELFF
TGTGCCAGTAGACCCCGTGGAGGGGGGAACACCGGGGAGCTGTTTTTT
>TRBV10-3|NA|NA|TRBJ2-7
CAISESEVDFATEQYF
TGTGCCATCAGTGAGTCGGAGGTAGACTTTGCAACCGAGCAGTACTTC
>TRBV7-2|NA|NA|TRBJ2-3
CASSSETDTQYF
TGTGCCAGCAGCTCCGAAACAGATACGCAGTATTTT
>TRBV19|once|NA|TRBJ2-2
CATGTTTGELFF
TGTGCTACCGGGACAACCACCGGGGAGCTGTTTTTT
>TRBV27|NA|NA|TRBJ1-5
CASSFVSARLGQPQHF
TGTGCCAGCAGTTTTGTCTCAGCACGGCTGGGACAGCCCCAGCATTTT
>TRBV27|few|NA|TRBJ1-5
CASSEINQPQHF
TGTGCCAGCTCCGAGATCAATCAGCCCCAGCATTTT
>TRBV18|NA|NA|TRBJ2-7
CASSPLKGLTATYEQYF
TGTGCCAGCTCACCACTGAAGGGACTCACAGCCACCTACGAGCAGTACTTC
>TRBV11-2|NA|NA|TRBJ2-7
CASSFIRGIPTYEQYF
TGTGCCAGCAGCTTCATACGCGGGATTCCAACCTACGAGCAGTACTTC
>TRBV11-2|NA|TRBD1|TRBJ2-5
CASSSWTGAQETQYF
TGTGCCAGCAGCTCTTGGACAGGGGCCCAAGAGACCCAGTACTTC
>TRBV29-1|NA|NA|TRBJ2-7
CSVDSGGSYEQYF
TGCAGCGTTGATTCTGGGGGTTCCTACGAGCAGTACTTC
>TRBV7-2|NA|NA|TRBJ2-1
CASSLVGEQHLSYNEQFF
TGTGCCAGCAGCTTGGTAGGAGAGCAGCACCTCTCCTACAATGAGCAGTTCTTC
>TRBV27|NA|NA|TRBJ2-7
CASSLGYFYEQYF
TGTGCCAGCAGTTTAGGGTATTTCTACGAGCAGTACTTC
>TRBV5-1|NA|NA|TRBJ2-7
CASSLFDGGYEQYF
TGCGCCAGCAGCTTGTTTGACGGAGGCTACGAGCAGTACTTC
>TRBV4-1|NA|NA|TRBJ1-2
CASSQGPRPLGQRYGYTF
TGCGCCAGCAGCCAAGGCCCCCGTCCATTGGGGCAGAGATATGGCTACACCTTC
>TRBV7-9|NA|NA|TRBJ2-6
CASSLSRQGRGPGANVLTF
TGTGCCAGCAGCTTAAGCCGGCAGGGGCGCGGACCTGGGGCCAACGTCCTGACTTTC
>TRBV28|NA|NA|TRBJ2-5
CASSLAGAGETQYF
TGTGCCAGCAGTTTAGCTGGAGCCGGGGAGACCCAGTACTTC
>TRBV27|NA|NA|TRBJ1-6
CASSFIFASPLHF
TGTGCCAGCAGTTTCATATTTGCTTCACCCCTCCACTTT